This T cell receptor beta chain was identified during a study of blood T cell repertoires in COVID-19. How the authors handled the data: Counts of nucleated cells, estimated from reference gene primer amplification, were obtained. Data came from immunoSEQ multiplex PCR; TCRdb stores just in-frame clones and leaves some out. V, J and clone size are those of that table, while D and trimming were read from the DNA. This table has about 200,000 clones, about nine tenths appearing once. Participant ages covered roughly 18 to 90 years across 25 or so US areas. Deletions cut 0 bases from V and 1 base from J, with 9 bases between. Germline V gives CDR1 SGHAT, CDR2 FQDESV (reference sequence). This CDR3 has 16 residues.

The origin of this receptor is a woman in her 30s who had recovered from COVID-19. The sample taken for sequencing was PBMCs or T cells enriched from blood (not recorded which). This chain joins TRBV11-1 and TRBJ2-2; D perhaps matches TRBD1 (6 bases). CDR3 DNA: TGTGCCAGCAGCTTAGCGTTGACAGGGAACACCGGGGAGCTGTTTTTT. Translation gives CASSLALTGNTGELFF.